Listed below are T cell receptor beta chains from one sample, sequenced in a study of T cell responses to AZD1222 COVID-19 vaccine. Produced via immunoSEQ multiplex PCR; TCRdb's table is partial and in-frame only. The sample contains over 150,000 clones, approximately 90% of which appear only once. The specimen was peripheral blood, collected on day 0 of AZD1222 vaccination. All receptors derive from an adult in good health. The CDR3 runs from the conserved cysteine through the conserved F or W. The D gene is left open where the match is weak. Clone size is not always given. Where it is, it says once, few, many or a class for expanded clones.

d_gene | j_gene | abundance | v_gene | CDR3aa | CDR3nt
TRBD1 | TRBJ1-2 | . | TRBV28 | CASSPLNRGDYGYTF | TGTGCCAGCAGTCCCCTCAACAGGGGTGACTATGGCTACACCTTC
TRBD2 | TRBJ2-2 | . | TRBV5-4 | CASSPGTRRSGELFF | TGTGCCAGCAGCCCTGGGACTAGGAGATCCGGGGAGCTGTTTTTT
. | TRBJ1-6 | . | TRBV5-1 | CASSLINSPLHF | TGCGCCAGCAGCTTGATCAATTCACCCCTCCACTTT
TRBD1 | TRBJ2-1 | . | TRBV11-3 | CASSLTWTGDNEQFF | TGTGCCAGCAGCCTTACCTGGACAGGCGACAATGAGCAGTTCTTC
. | TRBJ2-2 | . | TRBV6-5 | CASNQGVGELFF | TGTGCCAGCAATCAGGGAGTGGGGGAGCTGTTTTTT
TRBD2 | TRBJ2-3 | . | TRBV7-3 | CASRKAAGGSTDTQYF | TGTGCCAGCAGAAAGGCAGCGGGAGGGAGCACAGATACGCAGTATTTT
. | TRBJ1-6 | once | TRBV11-2 | CASSLVLSYNSPLHF | TGTGCCAGCAGCTTAGTTCTCAGCTATAATTCACCCCTCCACTTT
. | TRBJ2-2 | . | TRBV6-5 | CASSYWLGELFF | TGTGCCAGCAGTTACTGGCTCGGGGAGCTGTTTTTT
. | TRBJ2-7 | once | TRBV5-5 | CASSLVRDPSYEQYF | TGTGCCAGCAGCTTGGTAAGGGATCCCTCCTACGAGCAGTACTTC
. | TRBJ1-2 | . | TRBV5-6 | CASSLSPRAGYTF | TGTGCCAGCAGCTTGTCACCCCGCGCAGGCTACACCTTC
. | TRBJ2-5 | . | TRBV18 | CASSSDSDQETQYF | TGTGCCAGCTCATCCGACAGCGACCAAGAGACCCAGTACTTC
. | TRBJ1-3 | . | TRBV6-1 | CASSEDESGGNTIYF | TGTGCCAGCAGTGAAGACGAAAGCGGTGGAAACACCATATATTTT
TRBD1 | TRBJ1-2 | . | TRBV28 | CASSDIQGGGYTF | TGTGCCAGCAGCGATATACAGGGGGGCGGCTACACCTTC
. | TRBJ1-1 | . | TRBV6-5 | CASRPYNLNTEAFF | TGTGCCAGCAGGCCTTACAACCTGAACACTGAAGCTTTCTTT
. | TRBJ2-2 | . | TRBV5-6 | CASSGNRGRSNTGELFF | TGTGCCAGCAGCGGGAACCGTGGGCGGTCGAACACCGGGGAGCTGTTTTTT
. | TRBJ1-5 | once | TRBV24-1 | CATSERGYSNQPQHF | TGTGCCACCAGTGAAAGGGGGTATAGCAATCAGCCCCAGCATTTT
TRBD2 | TRBJ2-2 | . | TRBV6-5 | CASSSGRAGTGELFF | TGTGCCAGCAGTTCCGGGAGGGCCGGAACCGGGGAGCTGTTTTTT
TRBD1 | TRBJ1-5 | . | TRBV5-5 | CASRGTGDQPQHF | TGTGCCAGCAGAGGGACAGGGGATCAGCCCCAGCATTTT
. | TRBJ2-5 | . | TRBV5-1 | CASSSGTPIQETQYF | TGCGCCAGCAGCTCAGGGACACCCATTCAAGAGACCCAGTACTTC
. | TRBJ2-3 | . | TRBV12-5 | CASAWGELTDTQYF | TGTGCTAGTGCCTGGGGGGAGCTAACAGATACGCAGTATTTT
. | TRBJ2-3 | . | TRBV29-1 | CSAGGLTDTQYF | TGCAGCGCTGGGGGCCTCACAGATACGCAGTATTTT
. | TRBJ1-6 | . | TRBV4-3 | CASSQVKDSRSPLHF | TGCGCCAGCAGCCAAGTTAAGGACAGTCGCTCACCCCTCCACTTT
. | TRBJ2-3 | . | TRBV10-3 | CAISEFAGEGADTQYF | TGTGCCATCAGTGAGTTTGCGGGCGAAGGCGCAGATACGCAGTATTTT
. | TRBJ2-5 | . | TRBV28 | CASSSGQQETQYF | TGTGCCAGCAGTTCAGGACAGCAAGAGACCCAGTACTTC
TRBD2 | TRBJ2-7 | . | TRBV4-1 | CASSQEGPRLAGGREQYF | TGCGCCAGCAGCCAAGAAGGTCCCCGACTAGCGGGGGGACGGGAGCAGTACTTC
. | TRBJ1-5 | . | TRBV6-1 | CASSEALMGNQPQHF | TGTGCCAGCAGTGAAGCGCTCATGGGCAATCAGCCCCAGCATTTT
TRBD1 | TRBJ2-5 | once | TRBV9 | CASSLGTGMETQYF | TGTGCCAGCAGCTTGGGGACAGGGATGGAGACCCAGTACTTC
TRBD2 | TRBJ2-7 | . | TRBV6-2/TRBV6-3 | CASSYSWTSGSEQYF | TGTGCCAGCAGTTACAGTTGGACTAGCGGGAGCGAGCAGTACTTC
. | TRBJ1-4 | . | TRBV7-9 | CASSLHGAQEKLFF | TGTGCCAGCAGCTTACATGGGGCGCAGGAAAAACTGTTTTTT
TRBD1 | TRBJ1-1 | . | TRBV3-1/TRBV3-2 | CASRGQERLAEAFF | TGTGCCAGCAGAGGACAGGAAAGACTCGCTGAAGCTTTCTTT
. | TRBJ2-1 | . | TRBV28 | CASSFQSSYNEQFF | TGTGCCAGCAGTTTTCAGAGCTCCTACAATGAGCAGTTCTTC
. | TRBJ2-7 | . | TRBV5-4 | CASSPVNGEQYF | TGTGCCAGCAGCCCCGTGAATGGCGAGCAGTACTTC
. | TRBJ1-5 | . | TRBV5-8 | CASSYPLDNQPQHF | TGTGCCAGCAGCTACCCTCTCGACAATCAGCCCCAGCATTTT
. | TRBJ1-4 | . | TRBV7-9 | CASSSRAGNEKLFF | TGTGCCAGCAGCTCCCGGGCAGGGAATGAAAAACTGTTTTTT
TRBD1 | TRBJ1-4 | . | TRBV5-8 | CASSPTGVNEKLFF | TGTGCCAGCAGCCCAACAGGGGTTAATGAAAAACTGTTTTTT
. | TRBJ1-1 | . | TRBV27 | CASSLQRNTEAFF | TGTGCCAGCAGTTTACAAAGGAACACTGAAGCTTTCTTT
. | TRBJ2-7 | . | TRBV6-5 | CASSFGVLSYEQYF | TGTGCCAGCAGTTTCGGGGTCCTCTCCTACGAGCAGTACTTC
TRBD2 | TRBJ2-3 | . | TRBV28 | CASISGGRHTSTDTQYF | TGTGCCAGCATTTCCGGCGGGAGGCATACTAGCACAGATACGCAGTATTTT
. | TRBJ1-5 | . | TRBV5-8 | CASNSGREVQPQHF | TGTGCCAGCAACTCTGGGCGCGAGGTTCAGCCCCAGCATTTT
TRBD1 | TRBJ2-1 | . | TRBV6-1 | CASSEGGQGNNEQFF | TGTGCCAGCAGTGAAGGCGGACAGGGAAACAATGAGCAGTTCTTC
TRBD1 | TRBJ1-6 | . | TRBV4-2 | CASSRSKPGTGGNSPLHF | TGTGCCAGCAGCCGATCAAAACCCGGGACAGGGGGGAATTCACCCCTCCACTTT
TRBD1 | TRBJ1-4 | few | TRBV3-1/TRBV3-2 | CASSQKDRGRNEKLFF | TGTGCCAGCAGCCAAAAAGACAGGGGGCGGAATGAAAAACTGTTTTTT
. | TRBJ2-7 | . | TRBV12-3/TRBV12-4 | CASSFRGLNEQYF | TGTGCCAGCAGTTTCAGGGGACTAAATGAGCAGTACTTC
. | TRBJ1-3 | . | TRBV29-1 | CSVWTDSGNTIYF | TGCAGCGTGTGGACTGACTCTGGAAACACCATATATTTT
. | TRBJ1-4 | . | TRBV24-1 | CATSAWDGTTNEKLFF | TGTGCCACCAGTGCATGGGATGGAACAACTAATGAAAAACTGTTTTTT
. | TRBJ1-6 | . | TRBV3-1/TRBV3-2 | CASSLKGSGPLHF | TGTGCCAGCAGCCTTAAAGGGAGCGGACCCCTCCACTTT
. | TRBJ1-2 | . | TRBV6-5 | CASSLQDPNYGYTF | TGTGCCAGCAGCCTCCAGGATCCTAACTATGGCTACACCTTC
TRBD1 | TRBJ1-1 | . | TRBV6-5 | CASSKTGDRAFF | TGTGCCAGCAGTAAAACAGGGGACCGAGCTTTCTTT
. | TRBJ1-1 | . | TRBV30 | CAWSMNRPSGAEAFF | TGTGCCTGGAGCATGAATCGTCCTTCAGGGGCTGAAGCTTTCTTT
. | TRBJ2-7 | . | TRBV7-8 | CASSSRAIAYEQYF | TGTGCCAGCAGCTCACGGGCAATTGCCTACGAGCAGTACTTC
. | TRBJ2-2 | . | TRBV3-1/TRBV3-2 | CASSQVSGKSNTGELFF | TGTGCCAGCAGCCAAGTGTCTGGGAAATCGAACACCGGGGAGCTGTTTTTT
. | TRBJ2-7 | few | TRBV6-6 | CASSSETSVFEQYF | TGTGCCAGCAGTTCGGAGACTAGTGTCTTCGAGCAGTACTTC
. | TRBJ2-3 | . | TRBV5-1 | CASSLAWSADTQYF | TGCGCCAGCAGCTTGGCCTGGAGCGCAGATACGCAGTATTTT
. | TRBJ2-1 | . | TRBV9 | CASSVLGGPNNEQFF | TGTGCCAGCAGCGTATTAGGAGGTCCCAACAATGAGCAGTTCTTC
TRBD2 | TRBJ2-1 | once | TRBV10-1 | CASSDPGLAGDKQFF | TGCGCCAGCAGTGACCCGGGACTAGCGGGGGACAAGCAGTTCTTC
TRBD1 | TRBJ2-2 | . | TRBV6-4 | CASSDVLLQGVGELFF | TGTGCCAGCAGTGACGTCCTTCTTCAGGGGGTCGGGGAGCTGTTTTTT
TRBD2 | TRBJ2-7 | . | TRBV2 | CASSPTSGRPTAYEQYF | TGTGCCAGCAGTCCGACTAGCGGGAGGCCGACCGCCTACGAGCAGTACTTC
. | TRBJ1-6 | once | TRBV28 | CASRDSNSPLHF | TGTGCCAGCAGGGACAGTAATTCACCCCTCCACTTT
. | TRBJ1-5 | once | TRBV6-2/TRBV6-3 | CASSSGEPQHF | TGTGCCAGCAGTTCGGGGGAGCCCCAGCATTTT
TRBD1 | TRBJ1-4 | . | TRBV4-2 | CASSQQGEKLHHEKLFF | TGTGCCAGCAGCCAACAGGGGGAGAAGCTCCATCATGAAAAACTGTTTTTT